The entry that follows covers one T cell receptor (beta chain) sequence. The sample is drawn from a study of shared T cell receptors in the human thymus. The CDR3 is 14 amino acids. The germline gives CDR1 MGHRA, CDR2 YSYEKL. V was pared by 4 bases and J by 5 bases, with 12 bases between. Assay used: immunoSEQ multiplex PCR; TCRdb lists only in-frame clones, some missing. The sample lists about 610,000 clones, approximately 90% seen once, with 0.0095% to 0.012% in the top ten. These data also featured in a second study, about human thymus T cells. That publication notes: Healthy Finnish infants undergoing corrective surgery for congenital heart defects provided the donor material. The thymus was resected at corrective cardiac surgery. Within thymic and blood repertoires, V and J gene usage appeared to be biased. Related research described thymic repertoires that were highly overlapping among unrelated individuals.

The clonotype comes from a boy under two years old with a congenital heart defect. The sequenced sample was thymocytes. J is TRBJ1-5 and V is TRBV4-1; weak D call: TRBD1 (5 bases). The CDR3 nucleotides read TGCGCCAGCAGCCCAACAGGTTTGGATCAGCCCCAGCATTTT. It is translated as CASSPTGLDQPQHF.